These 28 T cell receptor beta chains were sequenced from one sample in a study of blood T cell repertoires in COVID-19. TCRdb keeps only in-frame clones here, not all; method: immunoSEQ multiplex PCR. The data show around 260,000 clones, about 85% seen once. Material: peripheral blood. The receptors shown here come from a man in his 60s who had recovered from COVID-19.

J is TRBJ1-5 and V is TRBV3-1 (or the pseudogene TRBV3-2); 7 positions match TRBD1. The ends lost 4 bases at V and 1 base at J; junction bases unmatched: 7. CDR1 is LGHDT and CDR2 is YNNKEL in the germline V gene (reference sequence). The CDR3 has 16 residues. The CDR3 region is CASSPGTALSNQPQHF. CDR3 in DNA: TGTGCCAGCAGCCCTGGGACAGCACTGAGCAATCAGCCCCAGCATTTT.

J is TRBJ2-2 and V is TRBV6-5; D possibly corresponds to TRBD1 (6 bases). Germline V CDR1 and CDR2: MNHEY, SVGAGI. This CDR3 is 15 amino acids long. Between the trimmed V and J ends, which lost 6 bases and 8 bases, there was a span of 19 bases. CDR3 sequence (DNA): TGTGCCAGCAGGAATTTACAGGGCCCCGGGGGGGAGCTGTTTTTT. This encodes CASRNLQGPGGELFF.

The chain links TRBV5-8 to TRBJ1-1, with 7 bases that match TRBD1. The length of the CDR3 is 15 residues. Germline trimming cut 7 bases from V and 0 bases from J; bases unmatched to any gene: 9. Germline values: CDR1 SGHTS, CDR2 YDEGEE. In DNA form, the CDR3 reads TGTGCCAGCGGTGACAGGGTTAGGCTGAACACTGAAGCTTTCTTT. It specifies CASGDRVRLNTEAFF.

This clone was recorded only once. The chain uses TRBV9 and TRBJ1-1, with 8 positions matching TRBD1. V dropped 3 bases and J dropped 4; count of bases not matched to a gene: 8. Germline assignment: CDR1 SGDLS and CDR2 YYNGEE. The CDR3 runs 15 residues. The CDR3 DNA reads TGTGCCAGCAGCGCCCCCCAGGGGGCCGGCACTGAAGCTTTCTTT. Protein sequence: CASSAPQGAGTEAFF.

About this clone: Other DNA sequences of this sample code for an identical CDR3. In DNA form, the CDR3 reads TGTGCCAGCAGCGTAGGACCAACAGAGTCCTACGAGCAGTACTTC. Translating gives CASSVGPTESYEQYF. The chain is built from TRBV9 and TRBJ2-7; no firm D call. CDR3 size: 15 residues. The V end lost 0 bases, the J end lost 1 base, and 11 bases lay between the germline ends. CDR1 is SGDLS, CDR2 YYNGEE, per germline.

CDR3 in DNA: TGTGCCTGGAGTCGGACAGGGGGCGATGTTGGTTCACCCCTCCACTTT. Its translation is CAWSRTGGDVGSPLHF. The J gene is TRBJ1-6, the V gene TRBV30; TRBD1 aligns across 11 bases. Germline assignment: CDR1 GTSNPN and CDR2 SVGIG (reference sequence). V lost 2 bases to trimming and J lost 9 bases; unmatched junction nucleotides: 9. The CDR3 loop spans 16 amino acids.

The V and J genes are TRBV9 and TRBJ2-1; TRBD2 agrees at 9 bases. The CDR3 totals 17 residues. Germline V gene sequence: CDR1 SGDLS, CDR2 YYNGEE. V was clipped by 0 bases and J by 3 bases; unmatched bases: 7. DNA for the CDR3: TGTGCCAGCAGCGTAGCGGATAGCGGGGGTTACTACAATGAGCAGTTCTTC. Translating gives CASSVADSGGYYNEQFF.

Here the CDR3 reads CASSLGRGQNEQFF. As DNA, the CDR3 is TGTGCCAGCAGCTTAGGCAGGGGTCAGAATGAGCAGTTCTTC. The V call is TRBV11-2, the J call TRBJ2-1; possible D gene TRBD1, 6 bases. V was clipped by 1 base and J by 7 bases, with 11 bases between them. The CDR3 consists of 14 residues. The germline gives CDR1 SGHAT, CDR2 FQNNGV.

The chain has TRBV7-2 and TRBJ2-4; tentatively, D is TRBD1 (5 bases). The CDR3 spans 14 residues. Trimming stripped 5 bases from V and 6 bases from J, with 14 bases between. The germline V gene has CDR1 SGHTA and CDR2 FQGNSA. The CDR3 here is CASSLRMQGNIQYF. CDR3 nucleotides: TGTGCCAGCAGCCTCCGGATGCAGGGAAACATTCAGTACTTC.

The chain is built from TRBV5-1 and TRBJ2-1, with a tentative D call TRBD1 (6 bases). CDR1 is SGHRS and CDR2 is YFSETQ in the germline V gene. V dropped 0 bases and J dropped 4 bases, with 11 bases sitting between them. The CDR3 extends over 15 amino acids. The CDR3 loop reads CASSLVGTLYNEQFF. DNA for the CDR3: TGCGCCAGCAGCTTGGTAGGGACACTTTACAATGAGCAGTTCTTC.

CDR3: CASSYGWGLYGYTF. The DNA for the CDR3 is TGTGCCAGCAGTTACGGCTGGGGGCTCTATGGCTACACCTTC. This rearrangement joins TRBV6-2 or TRBV6-3 to TRBJ1-2, with a weak D call TRBD1 (6 bases). V was cut by 2 bases and J by 4 bases, with 11 bases left in between. Germline V lookup: CDR1 MNHEY, CDR2 SVGEGT. The CDR3 contains 14 residues.

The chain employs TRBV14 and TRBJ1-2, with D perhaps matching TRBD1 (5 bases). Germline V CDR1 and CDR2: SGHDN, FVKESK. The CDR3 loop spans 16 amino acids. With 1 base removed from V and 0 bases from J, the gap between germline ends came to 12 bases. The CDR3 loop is CASSQARGSSNYGYTF. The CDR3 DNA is TGTGCCAGCAGCCAAGCGCGGGGCTCCTCTAACTATGGCTACACCTTC.

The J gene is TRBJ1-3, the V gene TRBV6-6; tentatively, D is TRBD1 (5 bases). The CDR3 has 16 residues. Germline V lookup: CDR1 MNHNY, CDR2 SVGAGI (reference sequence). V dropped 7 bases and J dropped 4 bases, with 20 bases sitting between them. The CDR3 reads CASIKGAEGRGNTIYF. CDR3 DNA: TGTGCCAGCATTAAAGGGGCGGAGGGACGAGGAAACACCATATATTTT.

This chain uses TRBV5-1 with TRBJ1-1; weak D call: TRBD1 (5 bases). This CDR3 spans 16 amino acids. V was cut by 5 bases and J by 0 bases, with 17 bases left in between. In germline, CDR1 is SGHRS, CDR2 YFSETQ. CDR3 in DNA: TGCGCCAGCAGGGAATTCAGGGCTAACATGAACACTGAAGCTTTCTTT. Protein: CASREFRANMNTEAFF.

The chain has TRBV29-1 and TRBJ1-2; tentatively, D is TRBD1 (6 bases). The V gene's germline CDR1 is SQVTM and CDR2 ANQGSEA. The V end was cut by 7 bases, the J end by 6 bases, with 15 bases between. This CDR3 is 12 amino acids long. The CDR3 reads CSAQGQGHGYTF. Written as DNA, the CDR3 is TGCAGCGCCCAGGGGCAGGGGCATGGCTACACCTTC.

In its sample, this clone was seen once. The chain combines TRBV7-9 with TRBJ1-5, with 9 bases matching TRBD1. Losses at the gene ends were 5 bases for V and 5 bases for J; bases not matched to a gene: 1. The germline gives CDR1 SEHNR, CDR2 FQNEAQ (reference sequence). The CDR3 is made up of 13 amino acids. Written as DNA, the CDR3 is TGTGCCAGCAGCAGACAGGGGGATCAGCCCCAGCATTTT. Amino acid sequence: CASSRQGDQPQHF.

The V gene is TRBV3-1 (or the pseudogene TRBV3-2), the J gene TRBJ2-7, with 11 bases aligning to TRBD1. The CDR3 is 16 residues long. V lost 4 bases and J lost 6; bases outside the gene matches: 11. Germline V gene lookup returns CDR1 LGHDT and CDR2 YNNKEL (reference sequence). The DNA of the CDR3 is TGTGCCAGCAGCCGATTCGCGGGACAGGGGGGGGCCGAGCAGTACTTC. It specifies CASSRFAGQGGAEQYF.

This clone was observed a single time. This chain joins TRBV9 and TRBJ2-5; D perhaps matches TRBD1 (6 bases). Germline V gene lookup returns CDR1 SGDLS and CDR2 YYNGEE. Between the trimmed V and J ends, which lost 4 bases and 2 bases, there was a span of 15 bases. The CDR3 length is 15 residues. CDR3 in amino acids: CASSHAAGTQETQYF. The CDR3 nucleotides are TGTGCCAGCAGCCACGCCGCCGGGACACAAGAGACCCAGTACTTC.

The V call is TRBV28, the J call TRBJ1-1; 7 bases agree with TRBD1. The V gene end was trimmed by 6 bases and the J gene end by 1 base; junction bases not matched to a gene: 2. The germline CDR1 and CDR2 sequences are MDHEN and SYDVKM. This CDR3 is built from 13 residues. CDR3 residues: CASREGANTEAFF. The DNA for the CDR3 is TGTGCCAGCAGGGAGGGGGCGAACACTGAAGCTTTCTTT.

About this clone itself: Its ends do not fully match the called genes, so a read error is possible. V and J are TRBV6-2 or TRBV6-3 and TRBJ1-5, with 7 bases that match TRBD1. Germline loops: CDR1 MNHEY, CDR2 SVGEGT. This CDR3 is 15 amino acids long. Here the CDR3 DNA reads TGTGCCAGCAGTTACCTCGGGGACAGCAGTCAGCCCCAGCATTTT. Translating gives CASSYLGDSSQPQHF.

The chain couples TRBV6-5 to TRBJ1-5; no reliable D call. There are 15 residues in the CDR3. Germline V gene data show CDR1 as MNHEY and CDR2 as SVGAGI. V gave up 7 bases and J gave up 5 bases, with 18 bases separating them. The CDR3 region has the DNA TGTGCCAGCAATCCGGGATCCATTTTTTATCAGCCCCAGCATTTT. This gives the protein CASNPGSIFYQPQHF.

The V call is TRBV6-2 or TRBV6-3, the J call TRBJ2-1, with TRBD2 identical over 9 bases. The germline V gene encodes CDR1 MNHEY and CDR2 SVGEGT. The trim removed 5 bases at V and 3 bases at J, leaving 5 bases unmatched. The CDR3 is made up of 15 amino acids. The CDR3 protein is CASSGSGGNYNEQFF. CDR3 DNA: TGTGCCAGCAGTGGTAGCGGGGGAAACTACAATGAGCAGTTCTTC.

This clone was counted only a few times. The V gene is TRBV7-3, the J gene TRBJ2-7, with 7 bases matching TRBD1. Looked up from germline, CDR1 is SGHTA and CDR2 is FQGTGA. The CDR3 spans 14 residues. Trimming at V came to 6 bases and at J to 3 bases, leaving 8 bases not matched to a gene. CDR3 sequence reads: CASSRTGESYEQYF. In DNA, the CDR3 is TGTGCCAGCAGTAGAACAGGGGAGAGCTACGAGCAGTACTTC. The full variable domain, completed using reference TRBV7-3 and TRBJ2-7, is GAGVSQTPSNKVTEKGKYVELRCDPISGHTALYWYRQSLGQGPEFLIYFQGTGAADDSGLPNDRFFAVRPEGSVSTLKIQRTERGDSAVYLCASSRTGESYEQYFGPGTRLTVT.

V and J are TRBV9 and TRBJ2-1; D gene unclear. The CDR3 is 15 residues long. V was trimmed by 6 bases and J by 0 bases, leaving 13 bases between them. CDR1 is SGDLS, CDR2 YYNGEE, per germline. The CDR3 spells CASTPSPSSYNEQFF. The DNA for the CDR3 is TGTGCCAGCACACCCAGTCCTAGCTCCTACAATGAGCAGTTCTTC. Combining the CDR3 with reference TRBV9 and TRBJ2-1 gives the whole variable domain DSGVTQTPKHLITATGQRVTLRCSPRSGDLSVYWYQQSLDQGLQFLIQYYNGEERAKGNILERFSAQQFPDLHSELNLSSLELGDSALYFCASTPSPSSYNEQFFGPGTRLTVL.

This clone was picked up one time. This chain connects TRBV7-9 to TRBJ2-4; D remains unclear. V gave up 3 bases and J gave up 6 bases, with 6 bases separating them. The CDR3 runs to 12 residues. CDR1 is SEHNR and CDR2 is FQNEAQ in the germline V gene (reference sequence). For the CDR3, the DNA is TGTGCCAGCAGCTTGGAGACAAACATTCAGTACTTC. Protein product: CASSLETNIQYF.

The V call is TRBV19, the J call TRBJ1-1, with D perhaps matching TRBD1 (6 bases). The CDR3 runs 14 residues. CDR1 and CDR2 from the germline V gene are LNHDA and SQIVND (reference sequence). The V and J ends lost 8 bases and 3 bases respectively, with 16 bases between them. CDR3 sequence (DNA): TGTGCCAGTCAAGACAGGTCGCGTTACACTGAAGCTTTCTTT. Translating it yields CASQDRSRYTEAFF.

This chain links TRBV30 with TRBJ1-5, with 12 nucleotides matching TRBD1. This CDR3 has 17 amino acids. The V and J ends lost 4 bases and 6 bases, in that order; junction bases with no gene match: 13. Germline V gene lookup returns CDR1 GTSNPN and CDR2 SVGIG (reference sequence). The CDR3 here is CAWTLGQGAIPGQPQHF. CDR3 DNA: TGTGCCTGGACCCTGGGACAGGGGGCGATTCCGGGTCAGCCCCAGCATTTT.

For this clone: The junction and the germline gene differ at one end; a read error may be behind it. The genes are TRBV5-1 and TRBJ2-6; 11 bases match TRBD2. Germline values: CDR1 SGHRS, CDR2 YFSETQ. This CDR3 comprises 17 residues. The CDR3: CTSSTLAGGSGANVLTF. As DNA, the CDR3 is TGCACCAGCAGCACTCTAGCGGGGGGCTCTGGGGCCAACGTCCTGACTTTC.